These 3 T cell receptor beta chains were sequenced from one sample in a study of T cells in Graves' hyperthyroidism and ophthalmopathy. Template material for amplifying TCR beta CDR3 regions consisted of RNA transcripts. First-round RT-PCR targeting the TCR CDR3 was performed with the HTBI primer set. Via MiXCR, TCRdb re-called the multiplex PCR reads, giving one row per CDR3 protein. The table records roughly 180,000 distinct CDR3 sequences, about 9.4% of them present only once. The sample comprised blood. Receptors originate from a woman under 30 with Graves' hyperthyroidism that later progressed to Graves' ophthalmopathy.

The sample holds many counts of this clonotype. The chain joins TRBV27 to TRBJ1-1; 9 bases align to TRBD1. Unmatched junction bases numbered 8, after V lost 4 bases and J lost 11 bases. This CDR3 contains 13 residues. The germline CDR1 and CDR2 sequences are MNHEY and SMNVEV (reference sequence). The CDR3, as DNA: TGTGCCAGCAGTTCGTCACAGGGGGCCGAGGCTTTCTTT. Its protein product is CASSSSQGAEAFF.

This clonotype was found many times. The chain couples TRBV12-3 or TRBV12-4 to TRBJ2-3; TRBD2 agrees at 8 bases. The CDR3 has 17 residues. V lost 5 bases and J lost 0; bases outside the gene matches: 10. The CDR3 region is CASSRTTSGLSTDTQYF. Here the CDR3 DNA reads TGTGCCAGCAGTCGAACCACTAGCGGACTGAGCACAGATACGCAGTATTTT.

This clonotype was observed at least ten times. V is TRBV6-1 and J is TRBJ2-3; 8 bases are shared with TRBD2. The CDR3 runs 15 residues. Per germline, CDR1 MNHNS and CDR2 SASEGT. V shed 2 bases, J shed 0 bases, and the junction held 1 base outside the gene matches. The chain's CDR3 is CASSEQRGSTDTQYF. The CDR3 DNA is TGTGCCAGCAGTGAACAGCGGGGGAGCACAGATACGCAGTATTTT.